A single sample is the source of the 7 T cell receptor beta chains below, sequenced in a study of blood T cell repertoires in COVID-19. The protocol was immunoSEQ multiplex PCR, while the TCRdb copy is restricted to in-frame clones and leaves out a portion. This table has more than 200,000 clones, around 90% appearing once. Sequenced input: peripheral blood. Every receptor here comes from a human donor in a cohort sampled during active COVID-19.

Only a few counts were recorded for this clone. The rearrangement joins TRBV19 to TRBJ1-5; 9 nucleotides agree with TRBD1. Germline trimming cut 3 bases from V and 6 bases from J; bases unmatched to any gene: 12. The CDR3 extends over 17 amino acids. Germline V CDR1 and CDR2: LNHDA, SQIVND (reference sequence). The CDR3: CASSINPTGQGAQPQHF. The CDR3 DNA follows: TGTGCCAGTAGTATCAACCCCACGGGACAGGGTGCTCAGCCCCAGCATTTT.

V usage is TRBV18 and J usage is TRBJ1-2; 7 bases line up with TRBD1. This CDR3 is built from 13 residues. V was pared by 5 bases and J by 4 bases, with 4 bases of the junction left unmatched. Germline V lookup: CDR1 KGHSH, CDR2 LQKENI. The DNA for the CDR3 is TGTGCCAGCTCATTAGACAGGGTCTATGGCTACACCTTC. Protein product: CASSLDRVYGYTF.

This rearrangement joins TRBV6-5 to TRBJ2-7; weak D call: TRBD2 (5 bases). Germline V gene data show CDR1 as MNHEY and CDR2 as SVGAGI. The V gene lost 0 bases and the J gene lost 0 bases, with 12 bases spanning the gap. This CDR3 is built from 16 residues. The DNA for the CDR3 is TGTGCCAGCAGTTACTCGAGGACTCACGCCTCCTACGAGCAGTACTTC. It translates to CASSYSRTHASYEQYF.

This rearrangement joins TRBV12-3 or TRBV12-4 to TRBJ2-5; no clear D. Trimming pared 4 bases from V and 2 bases from J, leaving 5 bases between. This CDR3 is built from 12 residues. The CDR3 loop is CASSWQQETQYF. The CDR3 region has the DNA TGTGCCAGCAGTTGGCAACAAGAGACCCAGTACTTC.

The chain joins TRBV6-5 to TRBJ1-1; 7 bases fit TRBD1. Germline loops: CDR1 MNHEY, CDR2 SVGAGI. V lost 6 bases, J lost 4 bases, and 11 bases stayed unmatched. This CDR3 comprises 15 residues. The CDR3 loop is CASSPDRVVSTEAFF. The CDR3 DNA follows: TGTGCCAGCAGCCCCGACAGGGTCGTGAGCACTGAAGCTTTCTTT.

V gene TRBV28 combines with J gene TRBJ1-6, with 8 bases fitting TRBD1. Trimming cost V 5 bases and J 7 bases; bases outside gene matches: 10. Germline V gives CDR1 MDHEN, CDR2 SYDVKM. The CDR3 covers 16 residues. This CDR3 reads CASSALQGQANSPLHF. In DNA, the CDR3 is TGTGCCAGCAGTGCCTTACAGGGACAGGCAAATTCACCCCTCCACTTT.

V usage is TRBV18 and J usage is TRBJ1-5; D may be TRBD1 (6 bases). Germline assignment: CDR1 KGHSH and CDR2 LQKENI. The V and J ends lost 3 bases and 4 bases respectively, with 13 bases between them. This CDR3 spans 15 amino acids. The CDR3 sequence: CASSPTRDINQPQHF. Here the CDR3 DNA reads TGTGCCAGCTCACCTACCCGGGACATTAATCAGCCCCAGCATTTT. Filled out from reference TRBV18 and TRBJ1-5, the complete variable domain reads NAGVMQNPRHLVRRRGQEARLRCSPMKGHSHVYWYRQLPEEGLKFMVYLQKENIIDESGMPKERFSAEFPKEGPSILRIQQVVRGDSAAYFCASSPTRDINQPQHFGDGTRLSIL.